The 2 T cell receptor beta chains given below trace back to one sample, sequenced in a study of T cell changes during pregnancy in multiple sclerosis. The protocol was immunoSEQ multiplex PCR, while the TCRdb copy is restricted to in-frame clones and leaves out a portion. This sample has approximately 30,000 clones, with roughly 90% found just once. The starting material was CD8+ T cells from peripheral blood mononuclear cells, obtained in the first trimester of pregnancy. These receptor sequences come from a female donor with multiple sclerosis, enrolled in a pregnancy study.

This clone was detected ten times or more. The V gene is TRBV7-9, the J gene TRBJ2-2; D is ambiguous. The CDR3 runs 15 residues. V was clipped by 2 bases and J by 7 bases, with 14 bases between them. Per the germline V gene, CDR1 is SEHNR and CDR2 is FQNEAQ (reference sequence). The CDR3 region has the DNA TGTGCCAGCAGCTTAACAGACACTGCCGGCGGGGAGCTGTTTTTT. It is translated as CASSLTDTAGGELFF.

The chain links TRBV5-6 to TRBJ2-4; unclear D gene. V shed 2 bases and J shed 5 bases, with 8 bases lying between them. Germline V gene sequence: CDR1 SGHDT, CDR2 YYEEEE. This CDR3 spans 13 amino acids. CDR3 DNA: TGTGCCAGCAGCTTCGTCGCGCAAAACATTCAGTACTTC. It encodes CASSFVAQNIQYF. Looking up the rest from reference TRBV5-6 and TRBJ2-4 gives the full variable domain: DAGVTQSPTHLIKTRGQQVTLRCSPKSGHDTVSWYQQALGQGPQFIFQYYEEEERQRGNFPDRFSGHQFPNYSSELNVNALLLGDSALYLCASSFVAQNIQYFGAGTRLSVL.